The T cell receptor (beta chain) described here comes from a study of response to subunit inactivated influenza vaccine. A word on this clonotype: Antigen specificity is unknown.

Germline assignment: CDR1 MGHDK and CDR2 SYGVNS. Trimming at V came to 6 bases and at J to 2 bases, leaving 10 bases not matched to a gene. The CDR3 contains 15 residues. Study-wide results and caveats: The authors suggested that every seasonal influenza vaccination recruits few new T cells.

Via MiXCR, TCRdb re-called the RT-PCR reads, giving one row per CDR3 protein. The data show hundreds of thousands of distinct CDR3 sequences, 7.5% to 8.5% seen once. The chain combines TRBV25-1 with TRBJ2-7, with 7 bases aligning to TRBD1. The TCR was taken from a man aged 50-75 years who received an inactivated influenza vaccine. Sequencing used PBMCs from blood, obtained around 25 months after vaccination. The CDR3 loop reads CASSYGTAPAYEQYF. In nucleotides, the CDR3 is TGTGCCAGCAGCTACGGGACAGCGCCTGCCTACGAGCAGTACTTC.